A single sample gave rise to the 2 T cell receptor beta chains below, sequenced in a study of technical replicates of blood from a few donors. Libraries were prepared by immunoSEQ multiplex PCR; TCRdb keeps only in-frame clonotypes and omits some of them. The table lists approximately 78,000 clones, just under 95% of them singletons. Sequenced: T cells isolated from PBMCs. The receptors come from a human donor in good health.

V is TRBV11-3 and J is TRBJ2-3; 9 nucleotides agree with TRBD1. The CDR3 consists of 17 residues. V lost 0 bases to trimming and J lost 2 bases; unmatched junction nucleotides: 6. Germline values: CDR1 SGHNT, CDR2 YENEEA. The CDR3 bases are TGTGCCAGCAGCTTAGATTCGGGACAGGGTTTCACAGATACGCAGTATTTT. This sequence encodes CASSLDSGQGFTDTQYF.

The CDR3 coding sequence is TGTGCCAGCAGCTTGGGTCTTTTCTCTGGAAACACCATATATTTT. Its translation is CASSLGLFSGNTIYF. This chain connects TRBV5-6 to TRBJ1-3; D is undetermined. The germline V gene has CDR1 SGHDT and CDR2 YYEEEE. The CDR3 runs 15 residues. V was shortened by 0 bases and J by 0 bases, with 7 bases between the two germline ends.